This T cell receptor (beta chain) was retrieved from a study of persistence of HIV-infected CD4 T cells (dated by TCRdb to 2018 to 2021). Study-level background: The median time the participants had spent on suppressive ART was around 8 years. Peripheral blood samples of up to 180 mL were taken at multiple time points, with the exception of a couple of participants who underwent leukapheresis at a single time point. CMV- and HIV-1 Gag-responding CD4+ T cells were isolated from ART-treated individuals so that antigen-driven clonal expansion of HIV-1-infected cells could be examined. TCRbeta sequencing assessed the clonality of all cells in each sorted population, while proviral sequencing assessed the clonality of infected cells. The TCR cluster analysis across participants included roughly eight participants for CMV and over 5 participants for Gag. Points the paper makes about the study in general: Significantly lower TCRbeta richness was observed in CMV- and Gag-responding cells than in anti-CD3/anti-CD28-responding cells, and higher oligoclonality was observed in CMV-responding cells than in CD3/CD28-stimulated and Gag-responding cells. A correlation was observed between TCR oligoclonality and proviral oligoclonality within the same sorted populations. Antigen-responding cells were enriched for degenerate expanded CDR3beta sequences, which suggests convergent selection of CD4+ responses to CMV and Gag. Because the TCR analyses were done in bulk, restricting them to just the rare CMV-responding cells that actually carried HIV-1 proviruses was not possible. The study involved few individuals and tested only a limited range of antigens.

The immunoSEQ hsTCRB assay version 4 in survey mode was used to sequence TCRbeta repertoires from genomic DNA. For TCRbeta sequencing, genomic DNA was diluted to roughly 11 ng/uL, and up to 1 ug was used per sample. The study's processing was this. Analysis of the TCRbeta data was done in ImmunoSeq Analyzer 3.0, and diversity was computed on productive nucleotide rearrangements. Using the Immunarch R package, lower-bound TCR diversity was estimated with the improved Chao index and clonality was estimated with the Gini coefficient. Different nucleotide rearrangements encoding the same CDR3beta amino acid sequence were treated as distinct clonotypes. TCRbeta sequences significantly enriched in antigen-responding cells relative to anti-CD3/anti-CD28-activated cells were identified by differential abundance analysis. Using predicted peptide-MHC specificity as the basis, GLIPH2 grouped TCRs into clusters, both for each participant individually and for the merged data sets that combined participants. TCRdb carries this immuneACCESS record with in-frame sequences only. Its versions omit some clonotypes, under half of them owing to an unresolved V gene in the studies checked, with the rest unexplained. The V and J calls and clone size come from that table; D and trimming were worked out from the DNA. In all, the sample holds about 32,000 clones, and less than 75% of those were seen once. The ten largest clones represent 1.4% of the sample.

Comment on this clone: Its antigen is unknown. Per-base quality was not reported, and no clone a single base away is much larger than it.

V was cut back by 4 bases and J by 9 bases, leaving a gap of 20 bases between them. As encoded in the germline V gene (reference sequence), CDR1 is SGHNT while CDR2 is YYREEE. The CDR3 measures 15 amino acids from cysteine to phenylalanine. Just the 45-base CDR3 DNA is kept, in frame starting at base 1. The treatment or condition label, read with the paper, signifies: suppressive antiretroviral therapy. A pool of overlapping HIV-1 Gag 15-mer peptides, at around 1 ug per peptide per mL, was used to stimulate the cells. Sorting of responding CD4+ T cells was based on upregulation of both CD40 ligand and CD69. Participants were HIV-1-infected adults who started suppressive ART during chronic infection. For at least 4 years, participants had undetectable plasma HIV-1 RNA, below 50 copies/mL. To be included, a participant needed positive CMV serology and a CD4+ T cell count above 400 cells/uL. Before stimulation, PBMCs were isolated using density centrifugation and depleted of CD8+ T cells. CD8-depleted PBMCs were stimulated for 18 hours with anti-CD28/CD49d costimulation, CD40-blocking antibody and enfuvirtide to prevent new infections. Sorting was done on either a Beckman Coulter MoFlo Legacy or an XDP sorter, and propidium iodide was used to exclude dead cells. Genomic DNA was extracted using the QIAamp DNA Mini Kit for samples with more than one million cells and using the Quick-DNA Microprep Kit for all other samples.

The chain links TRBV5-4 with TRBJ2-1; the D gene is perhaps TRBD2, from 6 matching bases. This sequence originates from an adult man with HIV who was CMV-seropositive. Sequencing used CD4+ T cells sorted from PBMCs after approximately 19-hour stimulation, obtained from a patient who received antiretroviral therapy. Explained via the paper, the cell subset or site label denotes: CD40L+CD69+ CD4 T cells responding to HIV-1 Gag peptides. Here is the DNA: TGTGCCAGCAGCCCCGGGGGAGGACGGGCGAGTGAGCAGTTCTTC. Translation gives CASSPGGGRASEQFF.